This T cell receptor (beta chain) was identified during a study of blood T cell repertoires in COVID-19. Across the whole study: Samples representing acute and convalescent COVID-19 were sourced from the United States, Italy and Spain.

Authors' analysis steps: Amplification of reference gene primers was used by the study to estimate nucleated cell counts. This table comes from immunoSEQ multiplex PCR, and its TCRdb copy is limited to in-frame clones, with some not included. V and J calls and clone size are as listed in that table; D and trimming were resolved from the DNA. The sample lists tens of thousands of clones; around nine tenths were seen once. This clone has a handful of counts. Sequenced input: peripheral blood. The TCR was taken from a human donor in a cohort sampled during active COVID-19. The donor label of this sample is uncertain.

CDR3 residues: CAISEQGNTEAFF. The CDR3 DNA reads as TGTGCCATCAGTGAACAGGGAAACACTGAAGCTTTCTTT. This chain uses TRBV10-3 with TRBJ1-1, with a possible D match to TRBD1 (6 bases). The V end was cut by 3 bases, the J end by 2 bases, with 7 bases between. Germline CDR1 reads ENHRY; CDR2 reads SYGVKD. The CDR3 totals 13 residues.